This T cell receptor beta chain is from a study of blood T cell repertoires in COVID-19. Looking at the study overall: Collection of acute and convalescent COVID-19 samples took place in the United States, Italy and Spain.

The authors' processing: Nucleated cell counts were estimated from reference gene primer amplification. The protocol was immunoSEQ multiplex PCR, while the TCRdb copy is restricted to in-frame clones and leaves out a portion. V and J calls plus clone size are reproduced from that table; the DNA served to infer D and trimming. Among about 160,000 clones listed, around 81% were seen once. J gave up 3 bases and V 2 bases, and 1 base lay outside the gene matches. This CDR3 region has 13 residues. CDR1 SGHNT and CDR2 YYREEE come from the germline V gene (reference sequence). The sample was peripheral blood. V and J are TRBV5-4 and TRBJ2-5; 7 nucleotides align to TRBD1. The sequence was obtained from a man aged 70-80 years who had recovered from COVID-19. CDR3 in DNA: TGTGCCAGCAGCTTACAGGGGAAAGAGACCCAGTACTTC. It specifies CASSLQGKETQYF.